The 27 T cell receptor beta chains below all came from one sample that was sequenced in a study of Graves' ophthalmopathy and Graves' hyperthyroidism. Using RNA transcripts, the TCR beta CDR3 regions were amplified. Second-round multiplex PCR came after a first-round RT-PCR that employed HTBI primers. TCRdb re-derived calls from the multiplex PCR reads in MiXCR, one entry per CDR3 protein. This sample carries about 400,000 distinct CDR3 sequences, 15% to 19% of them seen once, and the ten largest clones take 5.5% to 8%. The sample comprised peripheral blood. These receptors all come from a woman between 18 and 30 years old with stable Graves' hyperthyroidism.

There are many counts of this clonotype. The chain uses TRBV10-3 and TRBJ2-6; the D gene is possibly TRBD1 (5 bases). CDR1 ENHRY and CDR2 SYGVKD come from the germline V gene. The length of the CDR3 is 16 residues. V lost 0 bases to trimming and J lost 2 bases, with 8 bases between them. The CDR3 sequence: CAISESEGAGANVLTF. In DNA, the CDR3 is TGTGCCATCAGTGAGTCGGAAGGGGCTGGGGCCAACGTCCTGACTTTC.

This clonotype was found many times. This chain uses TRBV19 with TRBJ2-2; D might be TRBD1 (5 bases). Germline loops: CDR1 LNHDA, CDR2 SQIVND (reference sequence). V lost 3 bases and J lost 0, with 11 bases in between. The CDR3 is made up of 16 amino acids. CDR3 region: CASSMGLPPNTGELFF. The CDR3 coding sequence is TGTGCCAGTAGTATGGGGCTCCCCCCGAACACCGGGGAGCTGTTTTTT. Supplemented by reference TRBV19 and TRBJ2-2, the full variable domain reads DGGITQSPKYLFRKEGQNVTLSCEQNLNHDAMYWYRQDPGQGLRLIYYSQIVNDFQKGDIAEGYSVSREKKESFPLTVTSAQKNPTAFYLCASSMGLPPNTGELFFGEGSRLTVL.

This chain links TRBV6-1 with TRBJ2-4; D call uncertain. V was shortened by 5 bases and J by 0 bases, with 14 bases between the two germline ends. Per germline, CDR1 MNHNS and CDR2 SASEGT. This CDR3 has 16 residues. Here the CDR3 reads CASSRIDGIAKNIQYF. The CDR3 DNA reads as TGTGCCAGCAGTCGCATCGACGGAATAGCCAAAAACATTCAGTACTTC.

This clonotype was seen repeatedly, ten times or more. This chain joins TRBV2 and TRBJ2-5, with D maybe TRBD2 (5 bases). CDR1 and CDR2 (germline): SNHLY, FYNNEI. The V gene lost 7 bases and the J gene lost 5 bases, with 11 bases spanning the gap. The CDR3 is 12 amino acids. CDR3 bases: TGTGCCAGCATCGAGGGCGTCGAGACCCAGTACTTC. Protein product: CASIEGVETQYF.

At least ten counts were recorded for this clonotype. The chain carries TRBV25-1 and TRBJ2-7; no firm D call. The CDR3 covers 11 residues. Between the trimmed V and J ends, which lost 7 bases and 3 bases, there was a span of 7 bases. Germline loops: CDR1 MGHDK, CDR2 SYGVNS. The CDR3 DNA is TGTGCCAGCATAGGGATCTACGAGCAGTACTTC. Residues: CASIGIYEQYF.

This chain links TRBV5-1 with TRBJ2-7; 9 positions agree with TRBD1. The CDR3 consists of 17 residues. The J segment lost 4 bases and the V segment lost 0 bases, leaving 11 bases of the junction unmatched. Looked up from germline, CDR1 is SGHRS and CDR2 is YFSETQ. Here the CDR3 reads CASSLGTGVLTAYEQYF. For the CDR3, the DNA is TGCGCCAGCAGCTTGGGGACAGGGGTCCTCACCGCATACGAGCAGTACTTC.

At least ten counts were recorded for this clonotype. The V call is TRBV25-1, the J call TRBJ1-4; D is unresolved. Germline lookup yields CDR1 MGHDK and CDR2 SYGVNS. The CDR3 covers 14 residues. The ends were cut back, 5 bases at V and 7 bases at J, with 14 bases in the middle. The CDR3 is CASSRRWGGEKLFF. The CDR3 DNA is TGTGCCAGCAGTCGCCGGTGGGGTGGTGAAAAACTGTTTTTT.

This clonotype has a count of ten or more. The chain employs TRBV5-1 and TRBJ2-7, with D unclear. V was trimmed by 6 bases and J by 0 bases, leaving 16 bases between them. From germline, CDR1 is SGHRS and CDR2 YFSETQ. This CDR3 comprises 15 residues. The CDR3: CASTPGGVSSYEQYF. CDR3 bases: TGCGCCAGCACCCCGGGTGGCGTAAGCTCCTACGAGCAGTACTTC. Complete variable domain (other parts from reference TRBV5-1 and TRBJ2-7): KAGVTQTPRYLIKTRGQQVTLSCSPISGHRSVSWYQQTPGQGLQFLFEYFSETQRNKGNFPGRFSGRQFSNSRSEMNVSTLELGDSALYLCASTPGGVSSYEQYFGPGTRLTVT.

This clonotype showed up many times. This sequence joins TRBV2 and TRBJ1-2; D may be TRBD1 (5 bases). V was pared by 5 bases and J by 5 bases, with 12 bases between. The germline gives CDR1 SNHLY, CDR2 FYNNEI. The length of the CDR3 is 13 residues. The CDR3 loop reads CASSFGTVYGYTF. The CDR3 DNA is TGTGCCAGCAGTTTCGGGACTGTATATGGCTACACCTTC.

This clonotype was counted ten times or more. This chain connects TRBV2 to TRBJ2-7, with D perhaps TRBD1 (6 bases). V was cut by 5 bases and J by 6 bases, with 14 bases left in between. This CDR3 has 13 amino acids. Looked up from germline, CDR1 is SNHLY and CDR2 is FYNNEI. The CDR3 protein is CASSRTTGSEQYF. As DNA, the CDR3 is TGTGCCAGCAGTCGAACCACAGGGAGCGAGCAGTACTTC.

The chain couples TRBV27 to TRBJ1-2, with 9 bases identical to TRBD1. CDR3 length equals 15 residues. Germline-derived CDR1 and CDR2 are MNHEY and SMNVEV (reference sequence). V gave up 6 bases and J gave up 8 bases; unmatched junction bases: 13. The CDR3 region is CASSQDEGQGAGYTF. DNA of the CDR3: TGTGCCAGCAGCCAAGACGAGGGACAGGGCGCGGGCTACACCTTC.

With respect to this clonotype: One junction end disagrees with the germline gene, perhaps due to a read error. The chain's CDR3 is CAAGTPVNIKYF. The CDR3 nucleotides are TGTGCAGCCGGGACTCCAGTAAACATTAAGTACTTC. The chain carries TRBV6-1 and TRBJ2-4; D may be TRBD2 (6 bases). This CDR3 is 12 amino acids long. Germline CDR1 and CDR2: MNHNS and SASEGT.

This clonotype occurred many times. The CDR3 DNA reads as TGTGCCTCTCGGACGGATCTCTACGAGCAGTACTTC. Translation: CASRTDLYEQYF. The chain is built from TRBV5-4 and TRBJ2-7; D gene uncertain. Germline values: CDR1 SGHNT, CDR2 YYREEE (reference sequence). This CDR3 region has 12 residues. V was shortened by 10 bases and J by 3 bases, with 14 bases between the two germline ends. Full variable domain (remainder filled in from reference TRBV5-4 and TRBJ2-7): ETGVTQSPTHLIKTRGQQVTLRCSSQSGHNTVSWYQQALGQGPQFIFQYYREEENGRGNFPPRFSGLQFPNYSSELNVNALELDDSALYLCASRTDLYEQYFGPGTRLTVT.

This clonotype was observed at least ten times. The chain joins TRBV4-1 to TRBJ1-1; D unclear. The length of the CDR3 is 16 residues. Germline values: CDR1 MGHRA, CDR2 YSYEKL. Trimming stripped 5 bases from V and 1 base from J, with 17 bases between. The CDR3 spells CASSKSEGGRNTEAFF. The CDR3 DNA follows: TGCGCCAGCAGCAAAAGTGAGGGAGGTAGGAACACTGAAGCTTTCTTT.

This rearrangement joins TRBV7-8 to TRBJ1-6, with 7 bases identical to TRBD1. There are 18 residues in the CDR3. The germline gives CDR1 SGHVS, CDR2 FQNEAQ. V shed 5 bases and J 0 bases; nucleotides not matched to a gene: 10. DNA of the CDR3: TGTGCCAGCAGCCGAGACAGGGTCGGACGCTCCTATAATTCACCCCTCCACTTT. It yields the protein CASSRDRVGRSYNSPLHF.

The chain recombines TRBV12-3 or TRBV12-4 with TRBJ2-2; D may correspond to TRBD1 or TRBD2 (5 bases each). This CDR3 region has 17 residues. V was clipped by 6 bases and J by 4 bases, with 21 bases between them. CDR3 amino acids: CASSLLPGQRGTGELFF. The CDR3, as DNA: TGTGCCAGCAGCCTCTTACCTGGACAACGGGGCACCGGGGAGCTGTTTTTT.

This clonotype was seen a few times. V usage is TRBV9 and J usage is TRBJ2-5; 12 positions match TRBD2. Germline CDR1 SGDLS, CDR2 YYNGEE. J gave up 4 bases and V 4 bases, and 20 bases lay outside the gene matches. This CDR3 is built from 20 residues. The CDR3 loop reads CASSPPGLAGLIKFSETQYF. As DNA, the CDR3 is TGTGCCAGCAGCCCACCGGGACTAGCGGGTCTTATTAAATTCTCAGAGACCCAGTACTTC.

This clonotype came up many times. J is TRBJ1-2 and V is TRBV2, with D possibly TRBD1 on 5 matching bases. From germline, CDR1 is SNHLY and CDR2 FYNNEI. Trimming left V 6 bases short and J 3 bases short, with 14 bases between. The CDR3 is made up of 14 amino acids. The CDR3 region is CASRMGGFDYGYTF. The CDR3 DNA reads TGTGCCAGCAGGATGGGGGGGTTCGACTATGGCTACACCTTC.

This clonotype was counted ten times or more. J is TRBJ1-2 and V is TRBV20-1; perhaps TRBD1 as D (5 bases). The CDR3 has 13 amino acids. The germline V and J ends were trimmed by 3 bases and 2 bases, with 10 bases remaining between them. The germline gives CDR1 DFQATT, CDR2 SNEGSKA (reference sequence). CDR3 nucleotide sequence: TGCAGTGCTAGCTGGGGCGTGAACTATGGCTACACCTTC. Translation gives CSASWGVNYGYTF.

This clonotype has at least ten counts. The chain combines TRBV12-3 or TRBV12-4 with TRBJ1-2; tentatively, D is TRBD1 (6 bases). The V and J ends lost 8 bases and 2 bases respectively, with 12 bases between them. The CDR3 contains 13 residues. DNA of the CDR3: TGTGCCAGCGGGTCACAGGGAAACTATGGCTACACCTTC. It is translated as CASGSQGNYGYTF.

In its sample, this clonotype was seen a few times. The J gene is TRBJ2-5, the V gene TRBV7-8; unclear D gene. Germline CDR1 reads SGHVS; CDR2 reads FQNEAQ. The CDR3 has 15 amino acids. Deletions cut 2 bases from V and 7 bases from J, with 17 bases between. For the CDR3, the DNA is TGTGCCAGCAGCTTATTTGTGGAGTTCGAAGGGACCCAGTACTTC. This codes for CASSLFVEFEGTQYF.

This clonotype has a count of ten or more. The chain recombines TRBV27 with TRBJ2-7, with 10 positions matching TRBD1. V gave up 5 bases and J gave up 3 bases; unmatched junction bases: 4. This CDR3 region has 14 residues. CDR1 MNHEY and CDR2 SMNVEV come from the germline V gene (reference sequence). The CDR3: CASSHRDRGYEQYF. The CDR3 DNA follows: TGTGCCAGCAGTCACCGGGACAGGGGCTACGAGCAGTACTTC.

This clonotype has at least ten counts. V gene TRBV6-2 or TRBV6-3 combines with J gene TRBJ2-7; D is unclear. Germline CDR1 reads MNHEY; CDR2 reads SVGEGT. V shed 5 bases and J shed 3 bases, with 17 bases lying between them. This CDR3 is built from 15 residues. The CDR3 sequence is CASSRPGDGDYEQYF. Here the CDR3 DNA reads TGTGCCAGCAGTCGACCAGGAGACGGAGACTACGAGCAGTACTTC.

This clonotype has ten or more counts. The CDR3 region has the DNA TGTGCCAGCAGGTTTAGCGGGAGGGACCCCGAGACCCAGTACTTC. As protein: CASRFSGRDPETQYF. The chain combines TRBV12-3 or TRBV12-4 with TRBJ2-5, with 11 bases matching TRBD2. The CDR3 has 15 amino acids. V lost 6 bases and J lost 5; bases outside the gene matches: 8.

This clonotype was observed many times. The CDR3 DNA sequence: TGTGCCAGCAGTTACGCTACAGTTCCAGGGGTTTATAATTCACCCCTCCACTTT. The encoded protein is CASSYATVPGVYNSPLHF. The chain joins TRBV6-5 to TRBJ1-6; possible D gene TRBD1, 6 bases. With 2 bases removed from V and 4 bases from J, the gap between germline ends came to 18 bases. Germline-derived CDR1 and CDR2 are MNHEY and SVGAGI. CDR3 length: 18 amino acids.

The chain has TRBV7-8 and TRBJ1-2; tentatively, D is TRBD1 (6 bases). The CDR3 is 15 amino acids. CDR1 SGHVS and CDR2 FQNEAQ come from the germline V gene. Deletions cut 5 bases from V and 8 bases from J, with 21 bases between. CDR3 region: CASSLGQGNSRGYTF. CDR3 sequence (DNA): TGTGCCAGCAGCCTGGGACAAGGAAATTCAAGAGGCTACACCTTC.

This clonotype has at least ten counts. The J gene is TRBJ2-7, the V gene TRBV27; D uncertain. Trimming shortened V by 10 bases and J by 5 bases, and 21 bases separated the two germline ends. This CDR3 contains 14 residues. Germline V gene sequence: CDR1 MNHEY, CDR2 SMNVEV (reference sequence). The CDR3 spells CANQQGCSGHEQYF. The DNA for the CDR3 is TGTGCCAACCAGCAAGGGTGTTCGGGCCACGAGCAGTACTTC.